This note documents a single T cell receptor beta chain sequence. Its binding antigen is unknown. The record originates from a study of T cells expressing NK-cell markers (dated by TCRdb to the early 2020s). About the study as a whole: Eight donors provided sorted CD3+CD56+NKG2C+, CD3+CD56+NKG2C- and CD3+CD56-NKG2C+ T-cell subsets, whose TCR beta-chain repertoires were profiled. Among the eight sequenced donors, seven were HCMV-seropositive and one was HCMV-seronegative. The study sequenced eight donors, all healthy volunteers chosen at random: three men and five women. Illumina HiSeq 2000/2500, MiSeq or NextSeq was used to sequence libraries as 2 x 150 bp reads. Here is what the overall study found, with its caveats: Those dominant clonotypes were again the most abundant among CD3+CD56-NKG2C+ cells in a few donors, at 28.3-60.1%. In roughly six donors, the dominant CD3+CD56+NKG2C+ clonotypes ranked among the top 10 CD8+ clonotypes, making up 1.0-7.0% of CD8+ T cells. It remained unclear whether the expanded NKG2C-expressing T cell clones were specific for HCMV antigens.

Sequencer: Illumina HiSeq 2000. TCR beta cDNA libraries were made by 5'RACE template switching that added a universal primer site and unique molecular identifiers. cDNA synthesis was primed from the TCR beta constant segment and was followed by two successive PCR amplification steps. Turning to the authors' computational methods: MIGEC was used to demultiplex reads and group reads by UMI, and MiTCR was used to assemble and quantify clonotypes. To exclude erroneous sequences, only TCR cDNA sequences supported by at least two reads were retained. The tcR package was used for downstream repertoire analysis, and clonotypes were matched between fractions using CDR3 nucleotide sequence together with V segment. VDJmatch was used to annotate antigen specificity against VDJdb, with one amino acid substitution in CDR3 allowed. The reads were reprocessed in TCRdb, with one entry per CDR3 protein sequence and no accompanying DNA. The V and J calls come from TCRdb's annotation, not from the publication. Per the sample table, the count is a few hundred thousand distinct CDR3 sequences. Jointly, the top ten make up 1.4% of the sample.

The CDR3 contains 13 residues, cysteine and phenylalanine counted. No DNA is recorded. Per the germline V gene (reference sequence), SGHAT is the CDR1 and FQDESV is the CDR2. To determine HCMV serostatus, a commercial ELISA kit was used to detect HCMV-specific IgG in serum. Ficoll density gradient centrifugation was used to isolate peripheral blood mononuclear cells from blood. Material: blood T cells: a sorted CD56 or NKG2C T cell subset, CD4+ or CD8+ T cells, or bulk PBMC T cells (not recorded which). Recombination connected TRBV11-1 to TRBJ2-1; TCRdb's D call of TRBD2 is untestable without DNA. The clonotype comes from a woman between 45 and 65 years old in good health. Donor details come from another sample of the same person, matched by shared clones. The CDR3 region reads CASSGSGTLEQFF. Outside the CDR3, residues come from the reference TRBV11-1 and TRBJ2-1 proteins, so the full variable domain is: EAEVAQSPRYKITEKSQAVAFWCDPISGHATLYWYRQILGQGPELLVQFQDESVVDDSQLPKDRFSAERLKGVDSTLKIQPAELGDSAMYLCASSGSGTLEQFFGPGTRLTVL.